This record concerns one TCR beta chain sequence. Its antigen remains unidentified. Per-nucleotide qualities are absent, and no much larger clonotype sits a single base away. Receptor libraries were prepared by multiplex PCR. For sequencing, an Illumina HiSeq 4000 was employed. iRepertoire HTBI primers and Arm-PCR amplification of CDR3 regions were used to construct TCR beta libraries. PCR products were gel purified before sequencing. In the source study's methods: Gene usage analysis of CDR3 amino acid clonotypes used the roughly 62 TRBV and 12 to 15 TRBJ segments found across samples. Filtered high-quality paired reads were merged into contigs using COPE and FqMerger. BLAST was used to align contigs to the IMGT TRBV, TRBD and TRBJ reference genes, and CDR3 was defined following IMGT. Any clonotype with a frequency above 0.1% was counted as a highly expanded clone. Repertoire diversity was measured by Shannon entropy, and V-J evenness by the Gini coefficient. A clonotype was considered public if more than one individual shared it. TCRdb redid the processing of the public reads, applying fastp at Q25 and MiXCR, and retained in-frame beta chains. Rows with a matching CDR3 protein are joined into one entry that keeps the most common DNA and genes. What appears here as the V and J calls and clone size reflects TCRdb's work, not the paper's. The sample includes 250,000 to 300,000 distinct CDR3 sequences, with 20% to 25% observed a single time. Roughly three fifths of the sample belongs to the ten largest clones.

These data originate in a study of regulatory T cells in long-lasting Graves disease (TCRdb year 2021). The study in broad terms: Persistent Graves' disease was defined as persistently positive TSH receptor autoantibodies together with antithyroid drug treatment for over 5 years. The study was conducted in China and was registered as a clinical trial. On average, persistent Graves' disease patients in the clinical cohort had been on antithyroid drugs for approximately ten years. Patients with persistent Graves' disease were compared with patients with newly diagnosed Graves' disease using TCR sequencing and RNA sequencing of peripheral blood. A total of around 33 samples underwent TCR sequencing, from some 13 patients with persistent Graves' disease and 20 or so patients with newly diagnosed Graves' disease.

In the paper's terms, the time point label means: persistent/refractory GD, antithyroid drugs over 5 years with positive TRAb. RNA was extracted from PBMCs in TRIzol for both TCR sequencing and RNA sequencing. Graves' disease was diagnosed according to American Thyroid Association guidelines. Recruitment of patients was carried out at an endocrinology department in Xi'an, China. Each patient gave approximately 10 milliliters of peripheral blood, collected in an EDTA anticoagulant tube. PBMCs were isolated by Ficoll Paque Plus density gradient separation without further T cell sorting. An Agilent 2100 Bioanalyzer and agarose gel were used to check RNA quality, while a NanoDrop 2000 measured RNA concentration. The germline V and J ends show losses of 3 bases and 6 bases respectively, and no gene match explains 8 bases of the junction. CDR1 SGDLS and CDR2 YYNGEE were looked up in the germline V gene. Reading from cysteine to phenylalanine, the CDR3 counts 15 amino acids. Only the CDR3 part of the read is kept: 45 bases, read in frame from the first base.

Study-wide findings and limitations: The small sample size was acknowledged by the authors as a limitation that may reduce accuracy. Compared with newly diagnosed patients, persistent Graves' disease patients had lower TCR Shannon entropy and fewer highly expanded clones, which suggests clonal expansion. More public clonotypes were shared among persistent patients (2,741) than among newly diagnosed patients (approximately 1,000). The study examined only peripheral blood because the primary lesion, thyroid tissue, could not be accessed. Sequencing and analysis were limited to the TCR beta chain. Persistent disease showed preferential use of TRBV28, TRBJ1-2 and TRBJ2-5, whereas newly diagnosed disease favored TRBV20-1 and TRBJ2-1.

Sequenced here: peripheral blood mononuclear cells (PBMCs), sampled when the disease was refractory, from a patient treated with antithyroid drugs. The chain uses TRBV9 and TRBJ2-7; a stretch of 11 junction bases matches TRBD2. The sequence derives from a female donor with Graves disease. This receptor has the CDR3 CASSAHSGRAVEQYF. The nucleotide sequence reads TGTGCCAGCAGCGCCCATAGCGGGAGGGCCGTCGAGCAGTACTTC.